This is a list of T cell receptor beta chains from one sample in a study of blood T cells in healthy people across ages. In TCRdb, the 5' RACE reads were re-called with MiXCR into one record per CDR3 protein. In the table there are about 620,000 distinct CDR3 sequences, around 20% of which are singletons. The material sequenced was blood. The receptors shown here come from a man between 70 and 80 years old in good health. The CDR3 runs from the conserved cysteine through the conserved F or W. The order of the fields is V gene, D gene, J gene, clone size, CDR3 DNA, CDR3 protein. A D gene is named only where the DNA matches it firmly. Not all rows give a size; the values are once, few, many and, for expanded clones, a class.

V: TRBV6-1; D: TRBD2; J: TRBJ2-1; size: -; DNA: TGTGCCACTTCAATTAGCGGGAGTAACTACAATGAGCAGTTCTTC; CDR3: CATSISGSNYNEQFF
V: TRBV20-1; D: -; J: TRBJ1-4; size: -; DNA: TGCAGTGCTAGAGATTGGGGGTCTAATGAAAAACTGTTTTTT; CDR3: CSARDWGSNEKLFF
V: TRBV20-1; D: TRBD2; J: TRBJ2-1; size: few; DNA: TGCAGTGCTCGACTAGCGGGTTACAATGAGCAGTTCTTC; CDR3: CSARLAGYNEQFF
V: TRBV12-3/TRBV12-4; D: -; J: TRBJ2-3; size: -; DNA: TGTGCCAGCAGTTTATCGGGGGAGAACGCAGATACGCAGTATTTT; CDR3: CASSLSGENADTQYF
V: TRBV7-2; D: -; J: TRBJ2-3; size: -; DNA: TGTGCCAGCATCCAGGGGCGTGGCGTTGATACGCAGTATTTT; CDR3: CASIQGRGVDTQYF
V: TRBV6-2/TRBV6-3; D: -; J: TRBJ2-1; size: few; DNA: TGTGCCAGCAGTTTACGTGGGAGGAACTACAATGAGCAGTTCTTC; CDR3: CASSLRGRNYNEQFF
V: TRBV6-2/TRBV6-3; D: -; J: TRBJ1-5; size: few; DNA: TGTGCCAGCAGTCCCTGGGTAAACAATCAGCCCCAGCATTTT; CDR3: CASSPWVNNQPQHF
V: TRBV5-6; D: -; J: TRBJ1-2; size: -; DNA: TGTGCCAGCAGGAAAACTGATAACTATGGCTACACCTTC; CDR3: CASRKTDNYGYTF
V: TRBV6-1; D: -; J: TRBJ1-1; size: few; DNA: TGTGCCAGCAGTGCAAGGGGGTCCAGCACTGAAGCTTTCTTT; CDR3: CASSARGSSTEAFF
V: TRBV5-1; D: TRBD1; J: TRBJ1-1; size: -; DNA: TGCGCCAGCAGCTTGGGGTCAGGGGGCCGGAACACTGAAGCTTTCTTT; CDR3: CASSLGSGGRNTEAFF
V: TRBV6-5; D: -; J: TRBJ1-1; size: few; DNA: TGTGCCAGCAGTTACGGTGGCAAGATGAACACTGAAGCTTTCTTT; CDR3: CASSYGGKMNTEAFF
V: TRBV20-1; D: TRBD2; J: TRBJ2-3; size: few; DNA: TGCAGTGCTAGAGGTGGACTAGCGGGAGTCGATTCTGGCACAGATACGCAGTATTTT; CDR3: CSARGGLAGVDSGTDTQYF
V: TRBV7-8; D: -; J: TRBJ1-5; size: -; DNA: TGTGCCAGCAGCTTAGCGCAGGACGGCAAGCCCCAGCATTTT; CDR3: CASSLAQDGKPQHF
V: TRBV20-1; D: TRBD1; J: TRBJ1-1; size: few; DNA: TGCAGTGGAGGGGGCGATGACACTGAAGCTTTCTTT; CDR3: CSGGGDDTEAFF
V: TRBV3-1; D: TRBD2; J: TRBJ2-7; size: few; DNA: TGTGCCAGCAGCCCGCGTGGCGGGAGCGAGCAGTACTTC; CDR3: CASSPRGGSEQYF
V: TRBV7-2; D: -; J: TRBJ1-5; size: -; DNA: TGTGCCAGCAGCTTATACTTTTTTAACCGGGCCTTCAATCAGCCCCAGCATTTT; CDR3: CASSLYFFNRAFNQPQHF
V: TRBV9; D: -; J: TRBJ1-1; size: -; DNA: TGTGCCAGCAGCGCTAGGGATATTGGCACTGAAGTCTTCTTT; CDR3: CASSARDIGTEVFF
V: TRBV20-1; D: TRBD1; J: TRBJ2-5; size: many; DNA: TGCAGTGCTAGGGGACAGTACCAAGAGACCCAGTACTTC; CDR3: CSARGQYQETQYF
V: TRBV3-1; D: -; J: TRBJ2-1; size: few; DNA: TGTGCCAGCAGCCCATCAGGCGGGGGCCGTTACAATGAGCAGTTCTTC; CDR3: CASSPSGGGRYNEQFF
V: TRBV18; D: -; J: TRBJ1-4; size: few; DNA: TGTGCCGCCTTACCAGGGGCGAGGGAGGTGTTTTTT; CDR3: CAALPGAREVFF
V: TRBV7-9; D: TRBD1; J: TRBJ2-1; size: -; DNA: TGTGCCAGCAGCTCCGGGACAGGGGTACTCAATGAGCAGTTCTTC; CDR3: CASSSGTGVLNEQFF
V: TRBV28; D: -; J: TRBJ2-7; size: -; DNA: TGTGCCAGCAGTTTCTACCAGGGCAGGGAGCAGTACTTC; CDR3: CASSFYQGREQYF
V: TRBV6-6; D: -; J: TRBJ1-1; size: few; DNA: TGTGCCAGCGGAGGACAGCGGAACACTGAAGCTTTCTTT; CDR3: CASGGQRNTEAFF
V: TRBV20-1; D: TRBD1; J: TRBJ2-1; size: -; DNA: TGCAGTGCCCCGGAAGGGGGTACAGGGGGCTTTGCGAATGAGCAGTTCTTC; CDR3: CSAPEGGTGGFANEQFF
V: TRBV11-2; D: -; J: TRBJ2-1; size: many; DNA: TGTGCCAGCAGCTTACCCAACGGGCAGGGGAGGTTGAGCTCCTACAATGAGCAGTTCTTC; CDR3: CASSLPNGQGRLSSYNEQFF
V: TRBV20-1; D: TRBD2; J: TRBJ2-1; size: many; DNA: TGCAGTGCTAGAGATCGATACGGGAGGACCTACAATGAGCAGTTCTTC; CDR3: CSARDRYGRTYNEQFF
V: TRBV6-6; D: -; J: TRBJ2-4; size: -; DNA: TGTGCCAGCTCCCAAGGCATGGCCAAAAACATTCAGTACTTC; CDR3: CASSQGMAKNIQYF
V: TRBV20-1; D: -; J: TRBJ2-2; size: -; DNA: TGCAGTGCTAGAGGGGGCAGGGGGGAGCTGTTTTTT; CDR3: CSARGGRGELFF
V: TRBV5-1; D: -; J: TRBJ2-3; size: -; DNA: TGCGCCAGCGGGTGGTTGTCGAACACAGATACGCAGTATTTT; CDR3: CASGWLSNTDTQYF
V: TRBV4-1; D: -; J: TRBJ1-1; size: many; DNA: TGCGCCAGCAGCCAAACACAGGGAAACCCTGAAGCTTTCTTT; CDR3: CASSQTQGNPEAFF
V: TRBV6-5; D: -; J: TRBJ2-6; size: few; DNA: TGTGCCAGCAGTTGGGGCAGCGTTTCTGGGGCCAACGTCCTGACTTTC; CDR3: CASSWGSVSGANVLTF
V: TRBV7-2; D: -; J: TRBJ1-6; size: -; DNA: TGTGCCAGCGGGCTATTCGAAGGACCCCTCCACTTT; CDR3: CASGLFEGPLHF
V: TRBV7-2; D: TRBD2; J: TRBJ2-5; size: few; DNA: TGTGCCAGCAGCGGGACTAGCGTACCCCAAGAGACCCAGTACTTC; CDR3: CASSGTSVPQETQYF
V: TRBV28; D: -; J: TRBJ1-4; size: many; DNA: TGTGCCAGCAGTCCACCTACCCGCGGTGAAAAACTGTTTTTT; CDR3: CASSPPTRGEKLFF
V: TRBV20-1; D: TRBD1; J: TRBJ1-4; size: few; DNA: TGCAGTGCACGGACGGACAGGGGCCGGGAAAAACTGTTTTTT; CDR3: CSARTDRGREKLFF
V: TRBV7-2; D: -; J: TRBJ1-2; size: -; DNA: TGTGCCAGCAGCTTATTTGTACGAGGGTTGGGTCAATCTAACTATGGCTACACCTTC; CDR3: CASSLFVRGLGQSNYGYTF